This TCR beta chain was identified during a study of blood T cell repertoires in COVID-19. Data came from immunoSEQ multiplex PCR; TCRdb stores just in-frame clones and leaves some out. The data hold 370,000 or so clones, with around 87% observed a single time. Participants reported their clinical history, and cohort assignment relied on those reports. Recovery meant two consecutive negative NP/OP PCR tests, professional clearance, or resolved symptoms. CDR3 size: 14 residues. Germline-derived CDR1 and CDR2 are MNHNY and SVGAGI (reference sequence). The V end was cut by 6 bases, the J end by 1 base, with 12 bases between.

This chain connects TRBV6-6 to TRBJ1-2; TRBD1 might be the D (6 bases). Sequencing input: PBMCs or T cells enriched from blood (not recorded which). This TCR was recovered from a man aged 30 to 39 who had recovered from COVID-19. The CDR3, as DNA: TGTGCCAGCAGGGACAGCTACAATAACTATGGCTACACCTTC. Translated: CASRDSYNNYGYTF.